This section outlines one T cell receptor (beta chain) sequence together with its context. Other nucleotide sequences in the sample specify the same CDR3. These data come from a study of shared clonotypes between healthy human individuals. Per the germline V gene, CDR1 is SGHVS and CDR2 is FQNEAQ. V was trimmed by 5 bases and J by 2 bases, leaving 9 bases between them. The CDR3 runs 14 residues. Sequencing used immunoSEQ multiplex PCR; TCRdb keeps in-frame clones, though not all of them. The table shows over a million clones, with about 96% occurring only once. The sequence was collected from a man aged 25 to 45 in good health. Specimen: naive CD4+ T cells sorted from blood. The sample's subset: CD45RA+ positively selected. This chain uses TRBV7-8 with TRBJ2-2; D is undetermined. Here the CDR3 DNA reads TGTGCCAGCAGCCTCGACCGTAACACCGGGGAGCTGTTTTTT. The encoded protein is CASSLDRNTGELFF.